This TCR beta chain emerged from a study of T cells in Graves' hyperthyroidism and ophthalmopathy. Orbital computed tomography, thyroid ultrasound, serum thyroxine and TRAb, and clinical symptoms together informed the diagnoses. A sample of blood taken at first hyperthyroidism diagnosis preceded any ophthalmopathy symptoms. The table lists this clonotype with a few counts. Using RNA transcripts as the source, TCR beta CDR3 regions were amplified. The primer set for the first-round RT-PCR of the TCR CDR3 was HTBI. TCRdb independently ran MiXCR on the multiplex PCR reads; one entry per CDR3 protein. The data show about 290,000 distinct CDR3 sequences, with about an eighth seen just once and roughly 7.5% held by the top ten. The clonotype originates from a woman aged 25-40 years with Graves' hyperthyroidism that later progressed to Graves' ophthalmopathy. Material for sequencing was blood.

The CDR3: CASRLTGVGQPQHF. Written as DNA, the CDR3 is TGTGCCAGTAGACTGACAGGGGTAGGTCAGCCCCAGCATTTT. V is TRBV19 and J is TRBJ1-5; 8 nucleotides match TRBD1. CDR1 LNHDA and CDR2 SQIVND come from the germline V gene (reference sequence). J was trimmed by 6 bases and V by 6 bases; bases with no gene match: 7. The CDR3 has 14 amino acids.